These T cell receptor beta chains were read from a single sample in a study of regulatory T cells in long-lasting Graves disease. TCRdb itself ran the multiplex PCR reads through MiXCR, one entry per CDR3 protein. This table has about 500,000 distinct CDR3 sequences, around 11% appearing once. The sample also formed part of further work on T cells in Graves' hyperthyroidism and ophthalmopathy.

The input for sequencing was peripheral blood mononuclear cells (PBMCs), taken at new diagnosis, from a patient treated with antithyroid drugs. Every receptor here comes from a woman aged 25 to 39 with Graves disease. The CDR3 runs from the conserved cysteine through the conserved F or W. Each record gives: V gene, CDR3 length, J gene, clone size, D gene, CDR3 DNA, CDR3 protein. A D gene is named only where the DNA matches it firmly. Size is omitted from some rows. Given values are once, few, many or a class for expanded clones.

v_call: TRBV13
cdr3_length: 14
j_call: TRBJ2-7
clone_size: many
d_call: TRBD1
cdr3_nt: TGTGCCAGCTCCGTGGGAGACAGGGGCTACGAGCAGTACTTC
cdr3_aa: CASSVGDRGYEQYF

v_call: TRBV7-6
cdr3_length: 14
j_call: TRBJ1-2
clone_size: many
d_call: NA
cdr3_nt: TGTGCCAGCAGCTTCAACGGGGGGCTGAATGGCTACACCTTC
cdr3_aa: CASSFNGGLNGYTF

v_call: TRBV19
cdr3_length: 15
j_call: TRBJ2-6
clone_size: few
d_call: NA
cdr3_nt: TGTGCCAGTAGTAGGGCGTACTCTGGGGCCAACGTCCTGACTTTC
cdr3_aa: CASSRAYSGANVLTF

v_call: TRBV4-1
cdr3_length: 16
j_call: TRBJ2-3
clone_size: NA
d_call: TRBD2
cdr3_nt: TGCGCCAGCAGCCGAGCGACTAGCAGTATTGAAGATACGCAGTATTTT
cdr3_aa: CASSRATSSIEDTQYF

v_call: TRBV5-1
cdr3_length: 16
j_call: TRBJ2-1
clone_size: few
d_call: NA
cdr3_nt: TGCGCCAGCAGCCTCGGACTGCGCTGGCGTGCGGGTGAGCAGTTCTTC
cdr3_aa: CASSLGLRWRAGEQFF

v_call: TRBV7-2
cdr3_length: 13
j_call: TRBJ2-3
clone_size: few
d_call: NA
cdr3_nt: TGTGCCAGCAGCCAATATAAGGCAGATACGCAGTATTTT
cdr3_aa: CASSQYKADTQYF

v_call: TRBV20-1
cdr3_length: 15
j_call: TRBJ2-7
clone_size: many
d_call: TRBD2
cdr3_nt: TGCAGTGCTAGAGATGGACTAGCGGGGAGCTACGAGCAGTACTTC
cdr3_aa: CSARDGLAGSYEQYF

v_call: TRBV19
cdr3_length: 14
j_call: TRBJ1-1
clone_size: few
d_call: TRBD1
cdr3_nt: TGTGCCAGTAGCCTGACTCCGGGACAGGAGAAGGCTTTCTTT
cdr3_aa: CASSLTPGQEKAFF

v_call: TRBV6-5
cdr3_length: 16
j_call: TRBJ1-6
clone_size: many
d_call: NA
cdr3_nt: TGTGCCAGCAGTTACAGCTATCAGAATTCTAATTCACCCCTCCACTTT
cdr3_aa: CASSYSYQNSNSPLHF

v_call: TRBV18
cdr3_length: 14
j_call: TRBJ2-5
clone_size: many
d_call: TRBD1
cdr3_nt: TGTGCCAGCTCAAGGGGACAGGGAGTAGAGACCCAGTACTTC
cdr3_aa: CASSRGQGVETQYF

v_call: TRBV20-1
cdr3_length: 13
j_call: TRBJ1-3
clone_size: NA
d_call: NA
cdr3_nt: TGCAGTGCCCGGACAGCCTCTGGAAACACCATATATTTT
cdr3_aa: CSARTASGNTIYF

v_call: TRBV11-2
cdr3_length: 13
j_call: TRBJ1-2
clone_size: many
d_call: NA
cdr3_nt: TGTGCCAGCAGCCAAGGGGGACTCGGCAACTACACCTTC
cdr3_aa: CASSQGGLGNYTF

v_call: TRBV12-5
cdr3_length: 15
j_call: TRBJ2-5
clone_size: many
d_call: TRBD1
cdr3_nt: TGTGCTAGTGGTTTCGGGGACAGGGGGGAAGAGACCCAGTACTTC
cdr3_aa: CASGFGDRGEETQYF

v_call: TRBV20-1
cdr3_length: 16
j_call: TRBJ1-5
clone_size: few
d_call: NA
cdr3_nt: TGCAGTGCCATGACACAGGCCACCGGCCCTTATCAGCCCCAGCATTTT
cdr3_aa: CSAMTQATGPYQPQHF

v_call: TRBV12-3/TRBV12-4
cdr3_length: 14
j_call: TRBJ2-1
clone_size: many
d_call: TRBD1
cdr3_nt: TGTGCCAGCAGTTTAGCGGGACAGGGGAGCGAGCAGTTCTTC
cdr3_aa: CASSLAGQGSEQFF

v_call: TRBV4-1
cdr3_length: 18
j_call: TRBJ2-5
clone_size: NA
d_call: TRBD2
cdr3_nt: TGCGCCAGCAGCCAATGGATACTAGCGGGAGACTATCAAGAGACCCAGTACTTC
cdr3_aa: CASSQWILAGDYQETQYF

v_call: TRBV4-2
cdr3_length: 13
j_call: TRBJ2-7
clone_size: NA
d_call: NA
cdr3_nt: TGTGCCAGCAGCCAAGAGGGAGGGGGCGAGCAGTACTTC
cdr3_aa: CASSQEGGGEQYF

v_call: TRBV7-6
cdr3_length: 16
j_call: TRBJ1-2
clone_size: many
d_call: NA
cdr3_nt: TGTGCCAGCAGCTTATACCCGGGGAAAGCTAACTATGGCTACACCTTC
cdr3_aa: CASSLYPGKANYGYTF

v_call: TRBV11-3
cdr3_length: 13
j_call: TRBJ1-1
clone_size: many
d_call: TRBD1
cdr3_nt: TGTGCCAGCAGCGCAGGGGGGGAGACTGAAGCTTTCTTT
cdr3_aa: CASSAGGETEAFF

v_call: TRBV6-5
cdr3_length: 19
j_call: TRBJ1-1
clone_size: NA
d_call: NA
cdr3_nt: TGTGCCAGCAGTTACGGTTCTTGGGGAGTAGCGATCGGGTACACTGAAGCTTTCTTT
cdr3_aa: CASSYGSWGVAIGYTEAFF